Below are 22 T cell receptor beta chains sequenced from a single sample in a study of shared clonotypes between healthy human individuals. This table comes from immunoSEQ multiplex PCR, and its TCRdb copy is limited to in-frame clones, with some not included. Here the sample spans hundreds of thousands of clones, 73% being singletons. The material sequenced was memory CD4+ T cells sorted from blood. Subset: CD45RA-negative fraction. These receptors came from a woman in her thirties in good health.

V and J are TRBV28 and TRBJ2-1; TRBD2 matches 12 bases. Germline values: CDR1 MDHEN, CDR2 SYDVKM. The CDR3 totals 15 residues. The trim removed 8 bases at V and 5 bases at J, leaving 7 bases unmatched. In DNA form, the CDR3 reads TGTGCCAGCGCCCGGTGGACTAGCGGGAACAATGAGCAGTTCTTC. It codes for CASARWTSGNNEQFF.

The chain recombines TRBV5-1 with TRBJ1-4, with D hard to call. Trimming took 2 bases from V and 10 from J, leaving 15 bases between them. This CDR3 comprises 14 residues. Germline CDR1 reads SGHRS; CDR2 reads YFSETQ. CDR3 in amino acids: CASSFDPTRRKLFF. In DNA form, the CDR3 reads TGCGCCAGCAGCTTCGACCCGACACGGAGAAAACTGTTTTTT.

CDR3 region: CASGPGQGSRGNEKLFF. CDR3 DNA: TGTGCCAGCGGACCGGGACAGGGAAGTAGGGGTAATGAAAAACTGTTTTTT. V usage is TRBV10-3 and J usage is TRBJ1-4; 9 bases align to TRBD1. Germline V lookup: CDR1 ENHRY, CDR2 SYGVKD. V shed 10 bases, J shed 4 bases, and the junction held 16 bases outside the gene matches. This CDR3 contains 17 residues.

DNA of the CDR3: TGTGCCAGCAGTCGTGACAGGGTGGAGGGCTACACCTTC. Its translation is CASSRDRVEGYTF. The rearrangement joins TRBV2 to TRBJ1-2; 7 bases agree with TRBD1. V was clipped by 5 bases and J by 8 bases; unmatched bases: 8. The CDR3 length is 13 residues. The germline CDR1 and CDR2 sequences are SNHLY and FYNNEI.

This clone was counted once. The chain couples TRBV5-4 to TRBJ2-7, with 10 bases lining up with TRBD2. The germline V gene has CDR1 SGHNT and CDR2 YYREEE (reference sequence). The CDR3 has 14 amino acids. V was pared by 5 bases and J by 2 bases, with 4 bases of the junction left unmatched. The CDR3 spells CASRVAGGTYEQYF. The CDR3 DNA is TGTGCCAGCAGAGTAGCGGGAGGTACCTACGAGCAGTACTTC.

The chain combines TRBV29-1 with TRBJ1-3, with D maybe TRBD1 (6 bases). V gave up 8 bases and J gave up 1 base, with 18 bases separating them. This CDR3 has 15 amino acids. CDR1 and CDR2 from the germline V gene are SQVTM and ANQGSEA. The CDR3 spells CSLCPGQSSGNTIYF. CDR3 bases: TGCAGCCTATGCCCGGGACAAAGTTCTGGAAACACCATATATTTT.

This clone was counted a single time. The chain has TRBV19 and TRBJ2-7, with D perhaps TRBD1 (5 bases). CDR1 LNHDA and CDR2 SQIVND come from the germline V gene (reference sequence). V shed 1 base and J shed 1 base, with 8 bases lying between them. The CDR3 is 14 residues long. CDR3 sequence reads: CASSIAGLSYEQYF. CDR3 coding DNA: TGTGCCAGTAGTATAGCAGGGCTGTCCTACGAGCAGTACTTC.

The V gene is TRBV7-8, the J gene TRBJ2-2, with a weak D call TRBD2 (6 bases). Between the trimmed V and J ends, which lost 2 bases and 4 bases, there was a span of 26 bases. CDR3 length: 20 amino acids. Germline V gives CDR1 SGHVS, CDR2 FQNEAQ. This chain's CDR3 is CASSLHREKGSATRTGELFF. Written as DNA, the CDR3 is TGTGCCAGCAGCTTACACCGGGAGAAAGGATCTGCGACGCGCACCGGGGAGCTGTTTTTT.

The chain couples TRBV5-1 to TRBJ2-1, with TRBD1 as a possible D gene (6 bases). V lost 5 bases, J lost 6 bases, and 21 bases lay in between. CDR1 SGHRS and CDR2 YFSETQ come from the germline V gene. The CDR3 consists of 16 residues. DNA of the CDR3: TGCGCCAGCAGTTCAATACAGGGAAGGAATAGCAATGAGCAGTTCTTC. Residues: CASSSIQGRNSNEQFF.

The chain uses TRBV7-3 and TRBJ1-1; D is ambiguous. Per the germline V gene, CDR1 is SGHTA and CDR2 is FQGTGA. The length of the CDR3 is 14 residues. V was trimmed by 1 base and J by 0 bases, leaving 6 bases between them. CDR3 sequence: CASSLSRLNTEAFF. The CDR3 nucleotides read TGTGCCAGCAGCTTAAGCCGGCTGAACACTGAAGCTTTCTTT.

In its sample, this clone was seen once. The rearrangement joins TRBV28 to TRBJ2-2, with 10 bases identical to TRBD1. Trimming cost V 5 bases and J 0 bases; bases outside gene matches: 3. The CDR3 loop spans 16 amino acids. Looked up from germline, CDR1 is MDHEN and CDR2 is SYDVKM. CDR3 in amino acids: CASSADRGPNTGELFF. CDR3 nucleotide sequence: TGTGCCAGCAGTGCTGACAGGGGGCCGAACACCGGGGAGCTGTTTTTT.

This clone has at least ten counts. The V call is TRBV11-2, the J call TRBJ2-7; TRBD2 matches at 7 bases. The CDR3 runs 14 residues. Germline CDR1 reads SGHAT; CDR2 reads FQNNGV. The trim removed 3 bases at V and 2 bases at J, leaving 4 bases unmatched. The CDR3 DNA sequence: TGTGCCAGCAGCTTTCTAGCGGTCACCTACGAGCAGTACTTC. This codes for CASSFLAVTYEQYF.

The chain carries TRBV2 and TRBJ2-6, with D unclear. Trimming took off 5 bases at V and 0 bases at J, with 11 bases between the two ends. The CDR3 runs 16 residues. The germline gives CDR1 SNHLY, CDR2 FYNNEI. The CDR3 protein is CASSPQVLSGANVLTF. The CDR3 bases are TGTGCCAGCAGTCCTCAGGTGCTCTCTGGGGCCAACGTCCTGACTTTC.

Only one count was recorded for this clone. The chain employs TRBV4-1 and TRBJ1-4; D perhaps matches TRBD1 (6 bases). V shed 3 bases and J shed 8 bases, with 10 bases lying between them. Germline V gives CDR1 MGHRA, CDR2 YSYEKL. The CDR3 extends over 13 amino acids. The CDR3 DNA sequence: TGCGCCAGCAGCCAGTGGCAGGGGGAAAAACTGTTTTTT. This codes for CASSQWQGEKLFF.

This clone appeared a few times. CDR3 amino acids: CASSLDLSRMNTGELFF. The DNA for the CDR3 is TGTGCCAGCAGCTTAGATTTAAGTAGGATGAACACCGGGGAGCTGTTTTTT. The rearrangement uses TRBV7-9 and TRBJ2-2; no reliable D call. V was cut by 1 base and J by 1 base, with 13 bases left in between. CDR1 is SEHNR and CDR2 is FQNEAQ in the germline V gene (reference sequence). This CDR3 spans 17 amino acids.

This chain uses TRBV15 with TRBJ1-4; no clear D. This CDR3 has 19 residues. V was cut by 3 bases and J by 2 bases, with 22 bases left in between. Looked up from germline, CDR1 is LNHNV and CDR2 is YYDKDF (reference sequence). CDR3 sequence reads: CATSSGRILIGGTNEKLFF. The CDR3 DNA is TGTGCCACCAGCAGCGGGAGGATTTTAATTGGTGGGACTAATGAAAAACTGTTTTTT.

This clone has a handful of counts. This rearrangement joins TRBV2 to TRBJ2-2, with a weak D call TRBD2 (5 bases). The length of the CDR3 is 14 residues. Trimming shortened V by 7 bases and J by 3 bases, and 12 bases separated the two germline ends. Germline lookup yields CDR1 SNHLY and CDR2 FYNNEI. The CDR3, as DNA: TGTGCCAGCATGGCAGCGGAAGACACCGGGGAGCTGTTTTTT. It yields the protein CASMAAEDTGELFF. Together with reference TRBV2 and TRBJ2-2, the CDR3 gives the full variable domain: EPEVTQTPSHQVTQMGQEVILRCVPISNHLYFYWYRQILGQKVEFLVSFYNNEISEKSEIFDDQFSVERPDGSNFTLKIRSTKLEDSAMYFCASMAAEDTGELFFGEGSRLTVL.

V usage is TRBV9 and J usage is TRBJ2-3; D is possibly TRBD1 or TRBD2 (5 bases each). In germline, CDR1 is SGDLS, CDR2 YYNGEE. V gave up 0 bases and J gave up 0 bases, with 8 bases separating them. CDR3 length: 15 amino acids. CDR3 DNA sequence: TGTGCCAGCAGCGTAGACGGGGACAGCACAGATACGCAGTATTTT. Translated: CASSVDGDSTDTQYF.

The chain is built from TRBV7-9 and TRBJ2-6; weak D call: TRBD2 (6 bases). CDR1 is SEHNR, CDR2 FQNEAQ, per germline (reference sequence). The CDR3 spans 13 residues. The CDR3 protein is CSPGEAGANVLTF. The DNA of the CDR3 is TGTAGTCCGGGGGAGGCCGGGGCCAACGTCCTGACTTTC.

The gene calls are TRBV6-1 and TRBJ1-2; 11 bases fit TRBD1. This CDR3 comprises 17 residues. The V segment lost 3 bases and the J segment 5 bases; nucleotides outside the gene matches: 11. CDR1 and CDR2 (germline): MNHNS, SASEGT. The CDR3 DNA reads as TGTGCCAGCAGTGAGCTAACCCGGACAGGGGGCAATTATGGCTACACCTTC. It is translated as CASSELTRTGGNYGYTF.

V is TRBV7-8 and J is TRBJ2-2; the D gene is possibly TRBD1 (5 bases). CDR1 and CDR2 (germline): SGHVS, FQNEAQ. Trimming cost V 1 base and J 5 bases, with 29 bases left between them. The CDR3 is 21 amino acids. The CDR3 spells CASSLEPRLFKVDRRTGELFF. In nucleotides, the CDR3 is TGTGCCAGCAGCTTAGAACCACGTCTTTTTAAGGTCGACAGAAGAACCGGGGAGCTGTTTTTT.

This chain connects TRBV28 to TRBJ2-7; 8 bases map to TRBD1. V trimming: 1 base; J trimming: 3 bases; junction bases outside the gene matches: 5. Germline CDR1 and CDR2: MDHEN and SYDVKM. CDR3 length: 15 residues. The chain's CDR3 is CASSLYPGQGYEQYF. The CDR3 nucleotides read TGTGCCAGCAGTTTATACCCAGGACAGGGCTACGAGCAGTACTTC. Full variable domain (remainder filled in from reference TRBV28 and TRBJ2-7): DVKVTQSSRYLVKRTGEKVFLECVQDMDHENMFWYRQDPGLGLRLIYFSYDVKMKEKGDIPEGYSVSREKKERFSLILESASTNQTSMYLCASSLYPGQGYEQYFGPGTRLTVT.